This TCR beta chain emerged from a study of blood T cells in healthy people across ages. Whole-study results and caveats: PBMCs went unsorted, and a conclusive naive versus antigen-experienced comparison was therefore prevented. Roughly linear age-related decline in beta diversity appeared, significant by age around 38.

V lost 5 bases and J lost 0; bases outside the gene matches: 8. The CDR3 runs 16 residues. Germline V gives CDR1 LGHNT, CDR2 FRNRAP. This clonotype was observed a handful of times. The antigen is unknown. Per sample, a minimum of 7 million PBMCs were isolated. Per sample, at least 5 micrograms of total RNA were extracted. Together with a sample-barcoded 5' primer, a J-beta primer mix was included in a second PCR lasting roughly 6 to 12 cycles. TCRdb itself ran the 5' RACE reads through MiXCR, one entry per CDR3 protein. The sample has some 1.5 million distinct CDR3 sequences, 35% to 45% seen once. V is TRBV12-5 and J is TRBJ2-3; 7 bases align to TRBD1. Sequencing was carried out using blood. The clonotype was recovered from a young woman in good health. The CDR3 region has the DNA TGTGCTAGTGGTCCACGACAGGGTAAAAGCACAGATACGCAGTATTTT. Amino acids: CASGPRQGKSTDTQYF.